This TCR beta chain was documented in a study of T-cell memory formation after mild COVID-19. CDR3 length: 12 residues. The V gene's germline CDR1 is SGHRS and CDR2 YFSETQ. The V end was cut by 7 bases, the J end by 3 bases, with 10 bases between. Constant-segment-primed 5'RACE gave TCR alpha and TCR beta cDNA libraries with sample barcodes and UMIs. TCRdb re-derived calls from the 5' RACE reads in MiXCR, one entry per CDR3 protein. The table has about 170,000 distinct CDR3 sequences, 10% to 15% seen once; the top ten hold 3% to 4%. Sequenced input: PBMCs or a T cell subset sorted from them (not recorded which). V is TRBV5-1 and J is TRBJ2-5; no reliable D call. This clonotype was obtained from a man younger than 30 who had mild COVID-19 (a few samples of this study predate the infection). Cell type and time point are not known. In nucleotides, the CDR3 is TGCGCCAGCGGCGCATTGGAAGAGACCCAGTACTTC. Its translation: CASGALEETQYF. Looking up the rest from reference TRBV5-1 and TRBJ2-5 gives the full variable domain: KAGVTQTPRYLIKTRGQQVTLSCSPISGHRSVSWYQQTPGQGLQFLFEYFSETQRNKGNFPGRFSGRQFSNSRSEMNVSTLELGDSALYLCASGALEETQYFGPGTRLLVL.